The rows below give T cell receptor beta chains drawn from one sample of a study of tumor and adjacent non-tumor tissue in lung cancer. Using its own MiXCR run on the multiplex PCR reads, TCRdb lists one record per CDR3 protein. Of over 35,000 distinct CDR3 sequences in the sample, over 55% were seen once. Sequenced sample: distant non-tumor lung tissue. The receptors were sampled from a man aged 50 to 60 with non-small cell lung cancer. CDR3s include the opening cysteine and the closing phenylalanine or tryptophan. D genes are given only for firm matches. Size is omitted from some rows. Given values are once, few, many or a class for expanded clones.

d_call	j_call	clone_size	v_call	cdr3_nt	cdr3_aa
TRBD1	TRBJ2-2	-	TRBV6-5	TGTTCCAGCAGTAAAGTCAGGGGGCAGGCCCGGGAGCTGTTTTTT	CSSSKVRGQARELFF
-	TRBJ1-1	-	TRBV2	TGTGCCAGCAGTGAGGACAGCGTTATGAACACTGAAGCTTTCTTT	CASSEDSVMNTEAFF
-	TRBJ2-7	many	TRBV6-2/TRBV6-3	TGTGCCAGCAGTTACACCCTGCGGGCCTACGAGCAGTACTTC	CASSYTLRAYEQYF
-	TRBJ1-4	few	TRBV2	TGTGCCAGCAGTGAAGCTTGGCAGGGTGAAAAACTGTTTTTT	CASSEAWQGEKLFF
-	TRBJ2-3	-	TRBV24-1	TGTGCCACCAGTGGCCCACAAAGAGAGAAGAGGGACACAGATACGCAGTATTTT	CATSGPQREKRDTDTQYF
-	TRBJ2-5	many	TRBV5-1	TGCGCCAGTCAGTACGTGGGGGAGACCCAGTACTTC	CASQYVGETQYF
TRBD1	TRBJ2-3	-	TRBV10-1	TGCACCAGCAGTTATGGGACAGGGTTGTCAGATACGCGGTATTTT	CTSSYGTGLSDTRYF
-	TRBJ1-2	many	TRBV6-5	TGTGCCAGCAGCTTAACGGGGGCCGCTAACTATGGCTACACCTTC	CASSLTGAANYGYTF
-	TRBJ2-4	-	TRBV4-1	TGCGCCAGCAGCCAGGATGGGCGGGAACCCAACGTTCAGTACTTC	CASSQDGREPNVQYF
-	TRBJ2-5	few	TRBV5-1	TGCGCCAGCAGCTTGGGACAGTTACCCTCCGCCCAAGAGACCCAGTACTTC	CASSLGQLPSAQETQYF